The 7 T cell receptor beta chains listed next were all sequenced from one sample in a study of blood T cell repertoires in COVID-19 (dated by TCRdb to about 2020). To prepare the library, the immunoSEQ multiplex PCR assay was applied. TCRdb obtained this table from immuneACCESS and retained in-frame rearrangements with V and J assigned. These tables miss some clones; where compared with another copy, unresolved V genes account for less than half of the shortfall, and the remainder is unexplained. The sample data list a few hundred thousand clones, and over 75% of these were observed just once. The ten largest make up roughly 1% of the sample. The sequenced sample consisted of PBMCs or T cells enriched from blood (not recorded which). All receptors derive from a man between 18 and 35 years old who had recovered from COVID-19.

This clone was observed a handful of times. V and J are TRBV19 and TRBJ2-2; 9 bases agree with TRBD1. In germline, CDR1 is LNHDA, CDR2 SQIVND (reference sequence). V was clipped by 10 bases and J by 5 bases; unmatched bases: 8. The CDR3 spans 14 residues. The CDR3 coding sequence is TGTGCCACCCTGGACAGGGGAGGGACCGGGGAGCTGTTTTTT. It encodes CATLDRGGTGELFF.

This clone has a single count. The chain is built from TRBV18 and TRBJ1-4, with unresolved D. The CDR3 runs to 14 residues. Trimming pared 2 bases from V and 8 bases from J, leaving 12 bases between. Germline CDR1 and CDR2: KGHSH and LQKENI. The CDR3: CASSPGSAGEKLFF. The CDR3 DNA is TGTGCCAGCTCACCAGGGTCTGCAGGCGAAAAACTGTTTTTT.

The V and J genes are TRBV4-2 and TRBJ2-2, with D tentatively TRBD2 (5 bases). V shed 10 bases and J shed 4 bases, with 22 bases lying between them. The germline V gene encodes CDR1 LGHNA and CDR2 YNFKEQ. The CDR3 contains 16 residues. The CDR3, as DNA: TGTGCCACCCAACAAGTTGGGAGAGAGATCACCGGGGAGCTGTTTTTT. Residues: CATQQVGREITGELFF.

The sample holds a few counts of this clone. J is TRBJ1-6 and V is TRBV7-2, with 7 bases lining up with TRBD1. V lost 3 bases, J lost 7 bases, and 9 bases stayed unmatched. CDR1 is SGHTA and CDR2 is FQGNSA in the germline V gene. This CDR3 spans 16 amino acids. CDR3 sequence reads: CASSFRRGLRNSPLHF. In DNA form, the CDR3 reads TGTGCCAGCAGCTTTAGGAGGGGGCTTCGCAATTCACCCCTCCACTTT.

The CDR3 sequence: CASSLGGTLNQPQHF. Here the CDR3 DNA reads TGTGCCAGCAGCTTAGGCGGGACCCTTAATCAGCCCCAGCATTTT. The chain joins TRBV7-9 to TRBJ1-5; D possibly corresponds to TRBD1 (5 bases). With 1 base removed from V and 4 bases from J, the gap between germline ends came to 11 bases. The CDR3 spans 15 residues. Germline V CDR1 and CDR2: SEHNR, FQNEAQ (reference sequence).

The genes are TRBV11-2 and TRBJ2-2; 7 bases line up with TRBD2. The V segment lost 2 bases and the J segment 2 bases; nucleotides outside the gene matches: 5. The V gene's germline CDR1 is SGHAT and CDR2 FQNNGV. The CDR3 is 16 amino acids. The CDR3 sequence is CASSLSSSGNTGELFF. DNA of the CDR3: TGTGCCAGCAGCTTAAGTTCTAGCGGAAACACCGGGGAGCTGTTTTTT. Full variable domain (rest looked up from reference TRBV11-2 and TRBJ2-2): EAGVAQSPRYKIIEKRQSVAFWCNPISGHATLYWYQQILGQGPKLLIQFQNNGVVDDSQLPKDRFSAERLKGVDSTLKIQPAKLEDSAVYLCASSLSSSGNTGELFFGEGSRLTVL.

The chain is built from TRBV15 and TRBJ2-5; no clear D. The germline V gene encodes CDR1 LNHNV and CDR2 YYDKDF (reference sequence). CDR3 length equals 15 residues. V lost 0 bases and J 0 bases, leaving 8 bases between the germline ends. CDR3 sequence reads: CATSRDGSYQETQYF. DNA of the CDR3: TGTGCCACCAGCAGAGATGGCAGTTACCAAGAGACCCAGTACTTC.